Ten or more counts support the clone carrying this T cell receptor (beta chain). Germline lookup yields CDR1 SGHAT and CDR2 FQNNGV. V was clipped by 1 base and J by 4 bases, with 13 bases between them. The CDR3 is 15 amino acids. Whenever a sample was processed, at least 7 million PBMCs were isolated. Combining a sample-barcoded 5' primer with a J-beta primer mix, a second PCR ran for 7 to 11 cycles. TCRdb re-called the 5' RACE reads through MiXCR, storing one row per CDR3 protein. The sample records more than 800,000 distinct CDR3 sequences, more than 25% being singletons. The data originate from a study of blood T cells in healthy people across ages. Background on the study: Template switching retrieved approximately one barcoded beta molecule for each two T cells.

The sample consisted of blood. This TCR was recovered from a woman of 80 years or more in good health. The chain uses TRBV11-2 and TRBJ2-5, with a tentative D call TRBD2 (6 bases). CDR3: CASSLVAVGGETQYF. In DNA, the CDR3 is TGTGCCAGCAGCTTAGTAGCGGTGGGGGGAGAGACCCAGTACTTC.